The next 6 T cell receptor beta chains were all read from a single sample in a study of T cell changes during pregnancy in multiple sclerosis. Clones were sequenced by immunoSEQ multiplex PCR, and TCRdb holds only the in-frame ones, with some missing. The table lists 15,000 to 20,000 clones, 84% of them singletons. The starting material was CD8+ T cells from peripheral blood mononuclear cells, obtained in the second trimester of pregnancy. Receptors were obtained from a female donor in good health, enrolled as a control in a pregnancy study.

The chain combines TRBV9 with TRBJ2-1, with a tentative D call TRBD2 (5 bases). V was clipped by 0 bases and J by 4 bases, with 8 bases between them. The CDR3 runs 14 residues. Germline V gene sequence: CDR1 SGDLS, CDR2 YYNGEE. The CDR3 bases are TGTGCCAGCAGCGTAGTTGGGGAGTACAATGAGCAGTTCTTC. This translates into CASSVVGEYNEQFF.

The gene calls are TRBV4-3 and TRBJ2-1; 10 nucleotides agree with TRBD2. Germline V gene lookup returns CDR1 LGHNA and CDR2 YSLEER. V shed 0 bases, J shed 9 bases, and the junction held 8 bases outside the gene matches. The CDR3 has 16 residues. CDR3 nucleotide sequence: TGCGCCAGCAGCCAAGATCATGAGCGGGGGGGCAGTGAGCAGTTCTTC. This translates into CASSQDHERGGSEQFF.

The rearrangement links TRBV7-2 to TRBJ1-6, with a weak D call TRBD1 (5 bases). The CDR3 is 14 residues long. V gave up 1 base and J gave up 7 bases, with 8 bases separating them. Per germline, CDR1 SGHTA and CDR2 FQGNSA. CDR3 loop: CASSLEGQNSPLHF. CDR3 DNA sequence: TGTGCCAGCAGCTTAGAGGGGCAGAATTCACCCCTCCACTTT.

The chain joins TRBV7-4 to TRBJ1-4; no firm D call. V was pared by 3 bases and J by 8 bases, with 25 bases between. The CDR3 spans 18 residues. Germline CDR1 is SGHVT and CDR2 is SQSDAQ. The CDR3 is CASSFRQGGIPEGEKLFF. The CDR3 DNA follows: TGTGCCAGCAGCTTTAGGCAAGGAGGGATCCCGGAAGGGGAAAAACTGTTTTTT.

This chain links TRBV7-8 with TRBJ1-2; D is perhaps TRBD1 (6 bases). The CDR3 consists of 14 residues. Germline CDR1 is SGHVS and CDR2 is FQNEAQ. The V and J ends lost 3 bases and 4 bases respectively, with 12 bases between them. CDR3 sequence: CASSFSATGYGYTF. The CDR3 region has the DNA TGTGCCAGCAGCTTTAGCGCGACAGGCTATGGCTACACCTTC.

This clone showed up just a few times. The gene calls are TRBV7-6 and TRBJ2-3; 10 nucleotides agree with TRBD2. From germline, CDR1 is SGHVS and CDR2 FNYEAQ. V shed 1 base and J 6 bases; nucleotides not matched to a gene: 4. The CDR3 runs to 15 residues. CDR3 amino acids: CASSLGSGGTDTQYF. DNA for the CDR3: TGTGCCAGCAGCTTAGGTAGCGGGGGGACGGATACGCAGTATTTT.